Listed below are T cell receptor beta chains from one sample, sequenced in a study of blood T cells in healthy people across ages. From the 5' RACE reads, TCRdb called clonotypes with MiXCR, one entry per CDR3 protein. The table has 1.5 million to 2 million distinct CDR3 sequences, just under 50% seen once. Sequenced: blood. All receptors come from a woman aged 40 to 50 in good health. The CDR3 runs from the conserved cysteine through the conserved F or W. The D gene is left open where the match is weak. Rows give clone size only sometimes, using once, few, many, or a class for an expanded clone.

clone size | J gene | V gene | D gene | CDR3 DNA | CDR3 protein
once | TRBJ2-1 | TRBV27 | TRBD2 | TGTGCCAGCAGTTTATTCCTGGGACTAGCGGGGGGCAATGAGCAGTTCTTC | CASSLFLGLAGGNEQFF
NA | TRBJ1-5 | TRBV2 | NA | TGTGCCAGCGGGGTTAGGGACGGAAGCAATCAGCCCCAGCATTTT | CASGVRDGSNQPQHF
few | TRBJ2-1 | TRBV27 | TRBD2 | TGTGCCAGCAGTTTATCCGGACTAGCGCCCTACAATGAGCAGTTCTTC | CASSLSGLAPYNEQFF
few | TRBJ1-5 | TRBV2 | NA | TGTGCCAGCAGTGTGGACAGAGGTGGCAATCAGCCCCAGCATTTT | CASSVDRGGNQPQHF
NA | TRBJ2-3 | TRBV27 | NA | TGTGCCAGCAGTAGTGAACGTGCCACAGATACGCAGTATTTT | CASSSERATDTQYF
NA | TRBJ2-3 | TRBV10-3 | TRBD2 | TGTGCCATCAGCGGGGGGGCGTACGAATTCACAGATACGCAGTATTTT | CAISGGAYEFTDTQYF
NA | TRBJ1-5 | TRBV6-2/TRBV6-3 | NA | TGTGCCAGCAGTTACTGGAGTGGGGCTAGCAATCAGCCCCAGCATTTT | CASSYWSGASNQPQHF
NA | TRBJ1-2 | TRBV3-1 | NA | TGTGCCAGCAGCCAAATGCCCGGAGAGGCCTATGGCTACACCTTC | CASSQMPGEAYGYTF
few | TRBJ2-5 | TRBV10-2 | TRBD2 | TGCGCCAGCACTAGCGGAACCCCAGAGACCCAGTACTTC | CASTSGTPETQYF
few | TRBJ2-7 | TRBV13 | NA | TGTGCCAGCAGCCTATCAGTGGGGCAGGGAGGCTACGAGCAGTACTTC | CASSLSVGQGGYEQYF
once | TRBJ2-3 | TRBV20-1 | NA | TGCAGTGCTAGGGGTCATTTGACCACAGATACGCAGTATTTT | CSARGHLTTDTQYF
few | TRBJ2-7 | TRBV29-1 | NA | TGCAGCGTTTTAGGGGGAACCCATTACGAGCAGTACTTC | CSVLGGTHYEQYF
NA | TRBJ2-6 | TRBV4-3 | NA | TGCGCCAGCAGCCAAGATTATTTGGGGGCGGCCACAACCTCTGGGGCCAACGTCCTGACTTTC | CASSQDYLGAATTSGANVLTF
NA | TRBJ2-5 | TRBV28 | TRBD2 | TGTGCCACCTCATGGGTAGCGGGGGGGCTGGAGACCCAGTACTTC | CATSWVAGGLETQYF
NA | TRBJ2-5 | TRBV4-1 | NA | TGCGCCAGCAGTCAAGTCGTCCCCTGGTTCGGATCGGAGACCCAGTACTTC | CASSQVVPWFGSETQYF
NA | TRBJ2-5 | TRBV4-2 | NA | TGTGCCAGCAGCCTATACCTTGGCGTGAGAGGTCAAGAGACCCAGTACTTC | CASSLYLGVRGQETQYF
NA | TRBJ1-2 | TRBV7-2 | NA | TGTGCCAGCAGCTTAGCGGCCTCCCCAGGGAACTATGGCTACACCTTC | CASSLAASPGNYGYTF
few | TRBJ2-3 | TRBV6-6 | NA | TGTGCCAGCAGCCCTGGACAGCACAGCACGCAGTATTTT | CASSPGQHSTQYF
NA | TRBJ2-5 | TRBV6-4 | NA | TGTGCCAGCAGTGACTCCCAGGTATCTGTACAGTACTTC | CASSDSQVSVQYF
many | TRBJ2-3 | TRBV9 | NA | TGTGCCAGCAGCGTAGGTAGCACAGATACGCAGTATTTT | CASSVGSTDTQYF
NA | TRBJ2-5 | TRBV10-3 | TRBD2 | TGTGCCACCAGGGAGGGGCCGGGAGAGACCCAGTACTTC | CATREGPGETQYF
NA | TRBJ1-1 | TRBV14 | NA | TGTGCCAGCAGCCAGGGAGTCAGACAGGAAAACACTGAAGCTTTCTTT | CASSQGVRQENTEAFF
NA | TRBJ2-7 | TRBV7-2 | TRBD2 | TGTGCCAGCAGCTTATTTCTAGCGGGCTACAGTGAGCGGTACTTC | CASSLFLAGYSERYF
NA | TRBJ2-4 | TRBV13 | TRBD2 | TGTGCCAGCAGCCTGGGACTAGCGGGGGGCTATGGGAACATTCAGTACTTC | CASSLGLAGGYGNIQYF
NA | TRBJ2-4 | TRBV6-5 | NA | TGTGCCAGCAGCGAGTACAGGGACAACATTCAGTACTTC | CASSEYRDNIQYF
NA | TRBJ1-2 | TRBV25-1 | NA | TGTGCCAGCAGTGAAACAGGGTCCGTAAGCTATGGCTACACCTTC | CASSETGSVSYGYTF
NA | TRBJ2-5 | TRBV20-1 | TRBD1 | TGCAGTGCTCGTCTACAGGGGTGGGGGACCCAGTACTTC | CSARLQGWGTQYF
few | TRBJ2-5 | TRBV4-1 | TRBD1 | TGCGCCAGCAGCCAAGTTCATGGACAGGGAATTCAAGAGACCCAGTACTTC | CASSQVHGQGIQETQYF
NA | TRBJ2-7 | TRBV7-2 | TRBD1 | TGCGCCAGCAGCTTAAGTCAAGGGGGCCCAATCTCCTCCTACGAGCAGTACTTC | CASSLSQGGPISSYEQYF
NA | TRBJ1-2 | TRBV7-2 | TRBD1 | TGTGCCAGCAGCAACGCACAGGGGGCGCGGGGCTACACCTTC | CASSNAQGARGYTF
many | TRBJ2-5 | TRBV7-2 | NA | TGTGCCAGCAGCTTAGGCAGGGGCCAGGAGACCCAGTACTTC | CASSLGRGQETQYF
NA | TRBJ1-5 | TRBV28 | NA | TGTGCCAGCAGTCCGTTAATCGGTAGCAATCAGCCCCAGCATTTT | CASSPLIGSNQPQHF
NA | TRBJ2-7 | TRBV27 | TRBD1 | TGTGCCAGCAGTCTAAAGGGGGACAGGGGTTGGTACGAGCAGTACTTC | CASSLKGDRGWYEQYF
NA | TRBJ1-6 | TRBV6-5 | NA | TGTGCCAGCAGTTACTCCAGGGAAAGCTCCTATAATTCACCCCTCCACTTT | CASSYSRESSYNSPLHF
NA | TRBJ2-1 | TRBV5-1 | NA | TGCGCCAGCAGCTTGGTTGAGTTCCAGGCTGCCCTCCCGAGCTCCTACAATGAGCAGTTCTTC | CASSLVEFQAALPSSYNEQFF
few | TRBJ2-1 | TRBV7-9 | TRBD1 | TGTGCCAGCAGCGCGTCCGGGACAGGGAATTACAATGAGCAGTTCTTC | CASSASGTGNYNEQFF
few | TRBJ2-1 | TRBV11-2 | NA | TGTGCCAGCAGCTTAGATCTGAACAGGGATGAGCAGTTCTTC | CASSLDLNRDEQFF